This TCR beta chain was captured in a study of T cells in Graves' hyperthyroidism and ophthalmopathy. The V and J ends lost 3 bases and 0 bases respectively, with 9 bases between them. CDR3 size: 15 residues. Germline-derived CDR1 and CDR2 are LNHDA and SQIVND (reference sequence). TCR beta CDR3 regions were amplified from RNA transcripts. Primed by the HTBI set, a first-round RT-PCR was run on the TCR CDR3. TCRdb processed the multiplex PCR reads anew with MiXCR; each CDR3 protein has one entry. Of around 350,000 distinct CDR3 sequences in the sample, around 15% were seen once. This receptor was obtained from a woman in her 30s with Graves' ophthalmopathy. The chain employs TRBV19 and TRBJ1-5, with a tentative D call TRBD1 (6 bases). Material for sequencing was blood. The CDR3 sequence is CASSISGDSNQPQHF. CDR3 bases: TGTGCCAGTAGTATTTCAGGGGATAGCAATCAGCCCCAGCATTTT.